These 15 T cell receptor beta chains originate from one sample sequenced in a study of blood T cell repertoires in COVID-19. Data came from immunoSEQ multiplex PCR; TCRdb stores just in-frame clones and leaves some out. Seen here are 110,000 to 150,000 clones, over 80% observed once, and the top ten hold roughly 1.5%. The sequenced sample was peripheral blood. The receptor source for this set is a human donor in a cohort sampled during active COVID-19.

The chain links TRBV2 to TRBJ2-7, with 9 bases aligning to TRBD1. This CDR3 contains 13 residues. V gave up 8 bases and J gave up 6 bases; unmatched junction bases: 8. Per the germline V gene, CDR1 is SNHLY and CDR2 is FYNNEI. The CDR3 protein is CASAPGQGGEQYF. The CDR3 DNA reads TGTGCCAGCGCTCCGGGACAGGGAGGCGAGCAGTACTTC.

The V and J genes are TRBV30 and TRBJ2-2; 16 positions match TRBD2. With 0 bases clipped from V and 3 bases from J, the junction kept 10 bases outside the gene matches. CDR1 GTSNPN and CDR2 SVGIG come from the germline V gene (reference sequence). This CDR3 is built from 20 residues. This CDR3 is CAWSVLAGLAGGPYTGELFF. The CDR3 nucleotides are TGTGCCTGGAGTGTACTGGCGGGACTAGCGGGAGGGCCCTACACCGGGGAGCTGTTTTTT.

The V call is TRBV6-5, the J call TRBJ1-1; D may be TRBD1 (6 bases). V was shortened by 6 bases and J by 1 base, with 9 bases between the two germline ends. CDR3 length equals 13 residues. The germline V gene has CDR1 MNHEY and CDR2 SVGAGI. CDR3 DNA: TGTGCCAGCAGGCTGACAGGGAACACTGAAGCTTTCTTT. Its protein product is CASRLTGNTEAFF.

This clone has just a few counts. The CDR3 is CASSLERLSSYNEQFF. As DNA, the CDR3 is TGTGCCAGCAGCTTGGAGCGGTTAAGCTCCTACAATGAGCAGTTCTTC. The genes are TRBV7-9 and TRBJ2-1, with D maybe TRBD2 (5 bases). Trimming shortened V by 3 bases and J by 0 bases, and 12 bases separated the two germline ends. The CDR3 totals 16 residues. Germline V CDR1 and CDR2: SEHNR, FQNEAQ (reference sequence). Looking up the rest from reference TRBV7-9 and TRBJ2-1 gives the full variable domain: DTGVSQNPRHKITKRGQNVTFRCDPISEHNRLYWYRQTLGQGPEFLTYFQNEAQLEKSRLLSDRFSAERPKGSFSTLEIQRTEQGDSAMYLCASSLERLSSYNEQFFGPGTRLTVL.

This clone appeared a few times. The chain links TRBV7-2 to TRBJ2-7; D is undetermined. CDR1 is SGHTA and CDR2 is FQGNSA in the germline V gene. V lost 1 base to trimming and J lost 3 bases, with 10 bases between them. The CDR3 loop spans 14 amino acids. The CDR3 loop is CASSLGSARYEQYF. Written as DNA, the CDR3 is TGTGCCAGCAGCTTAGGGAGCGCTCGCTACGAGCAGTACTTC. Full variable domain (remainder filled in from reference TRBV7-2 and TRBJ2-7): GAGVSQSPSNKVTEKGKDVELRCDPISGHTALYWYRQSLGQGLEFLIYFQGNSAPDKSGLPSDRFSAERTGGSVSTLTIQRTQQEDSAVYLCASSLGSARYEQYFGPGTRLTVT.

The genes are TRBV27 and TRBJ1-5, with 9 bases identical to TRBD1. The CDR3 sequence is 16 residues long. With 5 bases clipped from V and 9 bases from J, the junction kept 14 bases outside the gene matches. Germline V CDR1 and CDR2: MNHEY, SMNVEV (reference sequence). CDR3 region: CASSPSGQGKNWPQHF. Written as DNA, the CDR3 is TGTGCCAGCAGTCCTTCGGGACAGGGCAAGAATTGGCCCCAGCATTTT.

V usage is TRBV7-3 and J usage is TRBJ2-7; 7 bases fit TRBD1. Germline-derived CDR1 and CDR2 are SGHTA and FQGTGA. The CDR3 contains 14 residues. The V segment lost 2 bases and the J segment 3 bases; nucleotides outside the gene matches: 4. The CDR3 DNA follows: TGTGCCAGCAGCTTAGGCCGACAGGGCTACGAGCAGTACTTC. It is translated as CASSLGRQGYEQYF.

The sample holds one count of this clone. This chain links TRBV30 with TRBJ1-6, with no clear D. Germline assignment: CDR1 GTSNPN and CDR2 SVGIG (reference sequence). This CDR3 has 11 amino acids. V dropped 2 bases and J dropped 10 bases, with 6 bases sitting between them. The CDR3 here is CAWSRGSPLHF. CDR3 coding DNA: TGTGCCTGGAGTCGAGGATCACCCCTCCACTTT.

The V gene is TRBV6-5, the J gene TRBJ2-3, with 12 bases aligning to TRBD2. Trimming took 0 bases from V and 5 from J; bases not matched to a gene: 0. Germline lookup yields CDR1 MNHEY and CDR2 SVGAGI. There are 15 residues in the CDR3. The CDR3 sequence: CASSYSTSGRDTQYF. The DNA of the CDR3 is TGTGCCAGCAGTTACTCGACTAGCGGGAGAGATACGCAGTATTTT.

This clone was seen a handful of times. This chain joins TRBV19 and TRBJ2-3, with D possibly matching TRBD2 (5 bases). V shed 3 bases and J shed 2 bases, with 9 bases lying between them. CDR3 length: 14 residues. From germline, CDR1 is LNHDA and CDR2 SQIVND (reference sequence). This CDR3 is CASSIDLATDTQYF. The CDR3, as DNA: TGTGCCAGTAGTATCGACCTAGCCACAGATACGCAGTATTTT.

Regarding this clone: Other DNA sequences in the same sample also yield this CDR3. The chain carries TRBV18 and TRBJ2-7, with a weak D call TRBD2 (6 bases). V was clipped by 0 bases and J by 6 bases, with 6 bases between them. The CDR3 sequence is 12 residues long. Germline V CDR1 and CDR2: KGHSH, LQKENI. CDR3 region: CASSPPGGEQYF. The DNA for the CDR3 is TGTGCCAGCTCACCACCGGGGGGCGAGCAGTACTTC.

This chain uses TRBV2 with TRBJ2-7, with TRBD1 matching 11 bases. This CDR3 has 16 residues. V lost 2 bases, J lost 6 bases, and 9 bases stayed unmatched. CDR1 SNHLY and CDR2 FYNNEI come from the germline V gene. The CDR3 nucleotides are TGTGCCAGCAGTGAACTTCTAGGACAGGGGGCTTCCGAGCAGTACTTC. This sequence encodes CASSELLGQGASEQYF. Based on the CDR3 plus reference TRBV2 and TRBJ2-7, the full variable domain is EPEVTQTPSHQVTQMGQEVILRCVPISNHLYFYWYRQILGQKVEFLVSFYNNEISEKSEIFDDQFSVERPDGSNFTLKIRSTKLEDSAMYFCASSELLGQGASEQYFGPGTRLTVT.

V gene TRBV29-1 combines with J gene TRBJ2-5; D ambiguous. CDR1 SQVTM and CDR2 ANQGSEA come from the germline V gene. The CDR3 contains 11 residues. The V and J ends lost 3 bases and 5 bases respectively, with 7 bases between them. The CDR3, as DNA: TGCAGCGTTGATCCCTCGGAGACCCAGTACTTC. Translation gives CSVDPSETQYF. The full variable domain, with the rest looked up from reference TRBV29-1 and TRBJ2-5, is SAVISQKPSRDICQRGTSLTIQCQVDSQVTMMFWYRQQPGQSLTLIATANQGSEATYESGFVIDKFPISRPNLTFSTLTVSNMSPEDSSIYLCSVDPSETQYFGPGTRLLVL.

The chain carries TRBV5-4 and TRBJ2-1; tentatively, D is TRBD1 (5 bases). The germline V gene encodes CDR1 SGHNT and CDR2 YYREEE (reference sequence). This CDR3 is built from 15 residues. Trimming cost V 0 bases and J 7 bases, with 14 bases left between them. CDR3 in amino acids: CASSLGTYLKNEQFF. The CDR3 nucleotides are TGTGCCAGCAGCTTGGGGACATATCTAAAGAATGAGCAGTTCTTC. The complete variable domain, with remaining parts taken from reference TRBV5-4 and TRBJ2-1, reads ETGVTQSPTHLIKTRGQQVTLRCSSQSGHNTVSWYQQALGQGPQFIFQYYREEENGRGNFPPRFSGLQFPNYSSELNVNALELDDSALYLCASSLGTYLKNEQFFGPGTRLTVL.

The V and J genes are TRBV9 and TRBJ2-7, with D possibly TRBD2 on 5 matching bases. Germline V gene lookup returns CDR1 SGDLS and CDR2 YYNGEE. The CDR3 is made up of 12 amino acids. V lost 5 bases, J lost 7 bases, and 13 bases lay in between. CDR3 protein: CASSRPRGEQYF. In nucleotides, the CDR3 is TGTGCCAGCAGTCGTCCCCGGGGAGAGCAGTACTTC.